This TCR beta chain was sequenced during a study of blood T cell repertoires in COVID-19. About the research overall: The origin of the acute and convalescent COVID-19 samples was the United States, Italy and Spain. PBMCs, B-cell-depleted T cells, or T cells provided the cDNA or gDNA that made up the material.

The CDR3 is made up of 16 amino acids. With V trimmed by 0 bases and J by 0 bases, 0 bases remained unmatched. Germline CDR1 is SGHNT and CDR2 is YYREEE (reference sequence). In the original workflow: Estimation of nucleated cell counts relied on the amplification of reference gene primers. Profiled with immunoSEQ multiplex PCR; TCRdb holds only in-frame clones, not every one. Clonal size and the V and J genes are those of that table, whereas D and trimming came from the DNA. The sample yields 25,000 to 35,000 clones, 85% to 95% seen once. Sequencing used peripheral blood. The sequence was obtained from a woman aged 70 to 79 with COVID-19, enrolled during active disease. The rearrangement links TRBV5-4 to TRBJ2-3; 11 bases fit TRBD2. Here the CDR3 reads CASSLGLAGSTDTQYF. The CDR3 DNA sequence: TGTGCCAGCAGCTTGGGACTAGCGGGAAGCACAGATACGCAGTATTTT. The full variable domain, in which reference TRBV5-4 and TRBJ2-3 provide the parts outside the CDR3, is ETGVTQSPTHLIKTRGQQVTLRCSSQSGHNTVSWYQQALGQGPQFIFQYYREEENGRGNFPPRFSGLQFPNYSSELNVNALELDDSALYLCASSLGLAGSTDTQYFGPGTRLTVL.